The 5 T cell receptor beta chains below come from one sample, sequenced in a study of OX40 agonist ivuxolimab in advanced cancers. Sequenced by immunoSEQ multiplex PCR; TCRdb stores in-frame clones only, minus some. This sample has about 48,000 clones, with about 83% found just once. This specimen was CD4+ or CD8+ T cells sorted from blood, taken in a trial of the OX40 agonist ivuxolimab. The receptors were gathered from an adult with an advanced solid tumor such as melanoma, head and neck, liver or kidney cancer.

The rearrangement joins TRBV7-9 to TRBJ2-2; no clear D gene. This CDR3 is 15 amino acids long. Germline V gene data show CDR1 as SEHNR and CDR2 as FQNEAQ (reference sequence). Trimming cost V 5 bases and J 0 bases, with 10 bases left between them. Here the CDR3 DNA reads TGTGCCAGCAGCCTGCACAGCACGAACACCGGGGAGCTGTTTTTT. Protein: CASSLHSTNTGELFF.

The chain employs TRBV5-4 and TRBJ2-3; TRBD2 matches 13 bases. Germline assignment: CDR1 SGHNT and CDR2 YYREEE (reference sequence). V lost 4 bases to trimming and J lost 3 bases; unmatched junction nucleotides: 2. This CDR3 is built from 15 residues. The DNA of the CDR3 is TGTGCCAGCAGCCGGGGACTAGCGGGAACAGATACGCAGTATTTT. Translated, it gives CASSRGLAGTDTQYF.

This clone was recorded a few times. This chain joins TRBV7-2 and TRBJ2-7; the D is unclear. Germline CDR1 reads SGHTA; CDR2 reads FQGNSA. The CDR3 covers 14 residues. V was clipped by 5 bases and J by 6 bases, with 17 bases between them. The CDR3 here is CASSPSPMVGEQYF. The CDR3 coding sequence is TGTGCCAGCAGCCCCTCCCCGATGGTGGGCGAGCAGTACTTC.

J is TRBJ1-6 and V is TRBV6-5; TRBD1 agrees at 8 bases. The trim removed 2 bases at V and 10 bases at J, leaving 7 bases unmatched. The CDR3 runs to 15 residues. Germline V gene data show CDR1 as MNHEY and CDR2 as SVGAGI. The CDR3, as DNA: TGTGCCAGCAGTTACGGAGGACAGGGACGCTCACCCCTCCACTTT. It translates to CASSYGGQGRSPLHF.

The chain employs TRBV5-1 and TRBJ1-3, with a possible D match to TRBD1 (6 bases). Germline V gives CDR1 SGHRS, CDR2 YFSETQ. Trimming cost V 3 bases and J 0 bases, with 16 bases left between them. The CDR3 has 17 amino acids. CDR3 residues: CASSSSSGGGSGNTIYF. CDR3 nucleotide sequence: TGCGCCAGCAGCTCCTCGTCCGGAGGGGGCTCTGGAAACACCATATATTTT.